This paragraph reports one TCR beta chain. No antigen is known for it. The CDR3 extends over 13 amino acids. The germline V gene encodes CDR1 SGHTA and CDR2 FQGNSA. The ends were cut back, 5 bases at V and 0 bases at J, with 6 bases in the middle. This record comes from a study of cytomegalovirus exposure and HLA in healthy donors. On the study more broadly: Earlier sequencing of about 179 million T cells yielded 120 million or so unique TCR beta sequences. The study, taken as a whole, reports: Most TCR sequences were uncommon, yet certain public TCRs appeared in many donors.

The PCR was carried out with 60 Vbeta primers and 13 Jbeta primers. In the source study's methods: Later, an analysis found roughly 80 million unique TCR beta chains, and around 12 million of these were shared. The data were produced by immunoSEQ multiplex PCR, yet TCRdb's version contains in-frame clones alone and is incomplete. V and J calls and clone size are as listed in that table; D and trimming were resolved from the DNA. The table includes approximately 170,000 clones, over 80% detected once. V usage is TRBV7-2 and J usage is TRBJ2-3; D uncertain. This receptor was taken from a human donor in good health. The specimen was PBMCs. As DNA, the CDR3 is TGTGCCAGCAGCACTCTTAGCACAGATACGCAGTATTTT. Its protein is CASSTLSTDTQYF.